The 5 T cell receptor beta chains in this list originate from one sample, sequenced in a study of cytomegalovirus exposure and HLA in healthy donors (TCRdb year 2017). Library construction relied on the immunoSEQ multiplex PCR assay. The multiplex PCR relied on a mix of 60 forward primers for TCR Vbeta segments and 13 reverse primers for TCR Jbeta segments. Entries here come from immuneACCESS through TCRdb and include only in-frame sequences with V and J called. Some clones fail to appear in such tables; in the studies checked, an unresolved V gene covers under half of the shortfall, and the cause of the remainder is unknown. This sample lists around 130,000 clones; less than 10% were detected once. The ten largest clones represent approximately 6% of the sample. Material: PBMCs. The receptors here all came from a woman in her thirties or forties in good health and CMV-seropositive.

The rearrangement joins TRBV29-1 to TRBJ1-1; 7 bases are a match to TRBD1. The CDR3 spans 14 residues. Looked up from germline, CDR1 is SQVTM and CDR2 is ANQGSEA. J lost 0 bases, V lost 7 bases, and 8 bases had no gene match. DNA of the CDR3: TGCAGCGCCGAGGGACAGCTGATGAACACTGAAGCTTTCTTT. Its translation: CSAEGQLMNTEAFF.

J is TRBJ1-1 and V is TRBV7-8; no definite D call. This CDR3 region has 12 residues. Germline V gene lookup returns CDR1 SGHVS and CDR2 FQNEAQ. Trimming cost V 3 bases and J 4 bases, with 6 bases left between them. The CDR3 sequence is CASSFPSTEAFF. The CDR3 DNA sequence: TGTGCCAGCAGCTTTCCCTCCACTGAAGCTTTCTTT.

The rearrangement links TRBV7-2 to TRBJ1-1, with D unresolved. Germline V gene sequence: CDR1 SGHTA, CDR2 FQGNSA. V was clipped by 5 bases and J by 10 bases, with 14 bases between them. This CDR3 has 12 amino acids. The CDR3 protein is CASSNSSRGAFF. Here the CDR3 DNA reads TGTGCCAGCAGCAATTCCTCCCGGGGAGCTTTCTTT.

This clone was picked up a small number of times. V usage is TRBV15 and J usage is TRBJ2-3; TRBD2 might be the D (6 bases). Germline V CDR1 and CDR2: LNHNV, YYDKDF (reference sequence). The CDR3 totals 14 residues. V gave up 5 bases and J gave up 2 bases, with 11 bases separating them. CDR3 region: CATSYRGNTDTQYF. The CDR3 bases are TGTGCCACCAGCTACCGGGGGAACACAGATACGCAGTATTTT.

The chain links TRBV2 to TRBJ2-2; D is ambiguous. Trimming cost V 7 bases and J 1 base, with 10 bases left between them. CDR1 and CDR2 from the germline V gene are SNHLY and FYNNEI. The CDR3 spans 14 residues. In DNA form, the CDR3 reads TGTGCCAGCACAATTACGGGGAACACCGGGGAGCTGTTTTTT. Amino acid sequence: CASTITGNTGELFF.